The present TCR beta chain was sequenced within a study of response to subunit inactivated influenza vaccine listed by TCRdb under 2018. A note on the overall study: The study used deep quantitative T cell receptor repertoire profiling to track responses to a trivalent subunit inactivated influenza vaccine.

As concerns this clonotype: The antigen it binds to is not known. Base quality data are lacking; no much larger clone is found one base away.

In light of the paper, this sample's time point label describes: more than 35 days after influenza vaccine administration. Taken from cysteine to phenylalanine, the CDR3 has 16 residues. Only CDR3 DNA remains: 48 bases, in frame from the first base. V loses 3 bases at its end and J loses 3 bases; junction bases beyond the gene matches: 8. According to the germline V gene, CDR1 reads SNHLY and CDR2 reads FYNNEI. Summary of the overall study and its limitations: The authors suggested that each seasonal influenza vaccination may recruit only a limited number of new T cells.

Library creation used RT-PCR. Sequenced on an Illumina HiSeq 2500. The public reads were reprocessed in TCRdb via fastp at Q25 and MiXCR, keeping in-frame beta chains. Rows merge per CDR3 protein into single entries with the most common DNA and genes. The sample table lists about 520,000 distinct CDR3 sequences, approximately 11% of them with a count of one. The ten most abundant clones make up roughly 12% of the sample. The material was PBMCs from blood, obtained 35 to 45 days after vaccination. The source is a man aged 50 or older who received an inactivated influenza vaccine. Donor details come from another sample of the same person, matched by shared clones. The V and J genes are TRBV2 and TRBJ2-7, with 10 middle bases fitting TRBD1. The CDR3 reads CASSEGQGLVLYEQYF. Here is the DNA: TGTGCCAGCAGTGAGGGACAGGGGCTGGTCCTCTACGAGCAGTACTTC. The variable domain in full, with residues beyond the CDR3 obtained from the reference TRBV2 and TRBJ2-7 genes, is EPEVTQTPSHQVTQMGQEVILRCVPISNHLYFYWYRQILGQKVEFLVSFYNNEISEKSEIFDDQFSVERPDGSNFTLKIRSTKLEDSAMYFCASSEGQGLVLYEQYFGPGTRLTVT.